This T cell receptor beta chain is drawn from a study of blood T cells in healthy people across ages. Study-wide background: T cells yielded about one barcoded beta molecule per two cells through template switching.

Alongside a J-beta primer mix, a sample-barcoded 5' primer served in a second PCR lasting about 6 to 11 cycles. TCRdb used MiXCR to reprocess the 5' RACE reads, holding one entry per CDR3 protein. Counted here are roughly 1.9 million distinct CDR3 sequences, roughly two fifths occurring once; the ten biggest clones make up 20% to 25%. Study outcomes and limitations: Naive and antigen-experienced cells could not be conclusively compared, given unsorted PBMCs. Measured against age, TCR beta diversity per million T cells decreased in a roughly linear manner. Diversity was higher, and naive CD4+ cells more numerous, in long-lived donors than in aged donors.

The CDR3 consists of 13 residues. Germline V gene lookup returns CDR1 SQVTM and CDR2 ANQGSEA. V dropped 5 bases and J dropped 2; count of bases not matched to a gene: 4. This clonotype was detected many times. As yet, its antigen is unknown. Sequenced input: blood. V and J are TRBV29-1 and TRBJ2-3; 7 bases fit TRBD1. This clonotype was sampled from a human donor in good health. The CDR3 spells CSVQGVVTDTQYF. The DNA of the CDR3 is TGCAGCGTTCAGGGGGTTGTCACAGATACGCAGTATTTT.